Detailed here is one T cell receptor beta chain. This record comes from a study of blood T cell repertoires in COVID-19. Study summary: The United States, Italy and Spain were the sources of the acute and convalescent COVID-19 samples.

In the original workflow: Researchers report that nucleated cell counts were estimated from reference gene primer amplification. Data came from immunoSEQ multiplex PCR; TCRdb stores just in-frame clones and leaves some out. V and J calls and clone size are those listed in that table; D and trimming were worked out from the DNA. The data hold 200,000 to 300,000 clones, with about nine tenths observed a single time. The sequenced sample was peripheral blood. The receptor comes from a man aged 55 to 69 who had recovered from COVID-19.

CDR3 DNA: TGTGCCAGCAGCCAAGGGGCGGGACAGATGAACACTGAAGCTTTCTTT. Protein product: CASSQGAGQMNTEAFF. The chain couples TRBV3-1 (or the pseudogene TRBV3-2) to TRBJ1-1, with 7 bases fitting TRBD1. V lost 1 base and J lost 0; bases outside the gene matches: 5. Germline CDR1 reads LGHDT; CDR2 reads YNNKEL (reference sequence). The CDR3 is 16 residues long.